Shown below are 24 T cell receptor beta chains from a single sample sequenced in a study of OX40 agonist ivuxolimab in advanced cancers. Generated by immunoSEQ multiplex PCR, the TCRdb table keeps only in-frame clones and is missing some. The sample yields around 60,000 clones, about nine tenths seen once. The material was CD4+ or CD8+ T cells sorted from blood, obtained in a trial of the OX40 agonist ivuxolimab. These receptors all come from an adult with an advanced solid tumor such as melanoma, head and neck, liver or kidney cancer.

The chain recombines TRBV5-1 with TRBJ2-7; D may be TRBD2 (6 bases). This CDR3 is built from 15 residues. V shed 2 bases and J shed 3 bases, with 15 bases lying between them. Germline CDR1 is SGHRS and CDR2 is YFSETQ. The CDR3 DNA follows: TGCGCCAGCAGCTTTACTTGGGGGGTGAGCTACGAGCAGTACTTC. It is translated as CASSFTWGVSYEQYF.

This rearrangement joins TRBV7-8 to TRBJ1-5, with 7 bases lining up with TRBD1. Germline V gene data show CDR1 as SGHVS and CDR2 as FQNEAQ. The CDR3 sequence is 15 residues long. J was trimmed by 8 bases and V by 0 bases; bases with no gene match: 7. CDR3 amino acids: CASSLAETGKEPQHF. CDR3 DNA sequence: TGTGCCAGCAGCTTAGCCGAGACAGGGAAGGAGCCCCAGCATTTT.

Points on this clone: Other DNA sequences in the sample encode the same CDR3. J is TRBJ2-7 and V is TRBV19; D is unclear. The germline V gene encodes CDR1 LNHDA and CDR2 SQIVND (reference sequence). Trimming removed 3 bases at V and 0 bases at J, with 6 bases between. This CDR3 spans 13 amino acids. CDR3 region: CASSMGSSYEQYF. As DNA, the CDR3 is TGTGCCAGTAGTATGGGCAGCTCCTACGAGCAGTACTTC. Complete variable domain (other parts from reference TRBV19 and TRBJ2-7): DGGITQSPKYLFRKEGQNVTLSCEQNLNHDAMYWYRQDPGQGLRLIYYSQIVNDFQKGDIAEGYSVSREKKESFPLTVTSAQKNPTAFYLCASSMGSSYEQYFGPGTRLTVT.

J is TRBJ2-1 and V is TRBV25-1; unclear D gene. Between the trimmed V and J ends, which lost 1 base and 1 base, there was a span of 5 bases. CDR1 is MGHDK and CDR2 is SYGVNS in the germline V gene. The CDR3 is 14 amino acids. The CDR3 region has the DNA TGTGCCAGCAGTGAATTAGGGTCCTACAATGAGCAGTTCTTC. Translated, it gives CASSELGSYNEQFF.

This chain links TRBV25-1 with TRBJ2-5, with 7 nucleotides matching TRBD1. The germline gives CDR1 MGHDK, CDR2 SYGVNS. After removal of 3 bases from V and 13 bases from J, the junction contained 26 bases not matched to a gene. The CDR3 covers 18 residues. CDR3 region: CASSDIPPQVRGSGWGYF. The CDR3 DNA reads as TGTGCCAGCAGTGACATCCCCCCCCAAGTCAGGGGGTCTGGGTGGGGGTACTTC.

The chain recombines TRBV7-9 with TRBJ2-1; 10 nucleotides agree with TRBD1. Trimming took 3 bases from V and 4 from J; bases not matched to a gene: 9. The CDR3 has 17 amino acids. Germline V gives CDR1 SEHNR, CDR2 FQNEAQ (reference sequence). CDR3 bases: TGTGCCAGCAGCTTCACAGGGACAGGGGAGGGTTACAATGAGCAGTTCTTC. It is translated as CASSFTGTGEGYNEQFF. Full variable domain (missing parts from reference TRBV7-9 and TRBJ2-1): DTGVSQNPRHKITKRGQNVTFRCDPISEHNRLYWYRQTLGQGPEFLTYFQNEAQLEKSRLLSDRFSAERPKGSFSTLEIQRTEQGDSAMYLCASSFTGTGEGYNEQFFGPGTRLTVL.

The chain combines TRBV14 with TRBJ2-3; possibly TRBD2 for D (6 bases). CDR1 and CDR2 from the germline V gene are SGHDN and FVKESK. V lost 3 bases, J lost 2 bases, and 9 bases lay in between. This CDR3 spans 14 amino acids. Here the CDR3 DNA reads TGTGCCAGCAGCCACGGACTATCCACAGATACGCAGTATTTT. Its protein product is CASSHGLSTDTQYF.

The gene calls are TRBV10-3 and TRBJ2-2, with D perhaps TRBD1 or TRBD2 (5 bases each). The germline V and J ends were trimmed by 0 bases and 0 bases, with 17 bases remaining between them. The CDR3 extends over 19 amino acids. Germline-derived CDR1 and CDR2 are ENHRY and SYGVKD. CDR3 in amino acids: CAISESRGNSPSNTGELFF. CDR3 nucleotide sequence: TGTGCCATCAGTGAGTCGAGGGGTAACAGCCCGTCGAACACCGGGGAGCTGTTTTTT.

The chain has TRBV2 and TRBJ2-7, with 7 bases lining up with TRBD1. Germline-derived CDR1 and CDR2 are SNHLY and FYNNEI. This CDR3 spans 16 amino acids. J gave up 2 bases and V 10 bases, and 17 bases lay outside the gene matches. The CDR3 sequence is CATKGQRLRETYEQYF. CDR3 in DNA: TGTGCCACCAAGGGACAGCGGCTACGGGAAACCTACGAGCAGTACTTC.

The CDR3 sequence is CASSTPRAGKRHNYGYTF. The CDR3 DNA sequence: TGTGCCAGCAGCACCCCCAGGGCAGGGAAACGACATAACTATGGCTACACCTTC. The chain combines TRBV7-3 with TRBJ1-2; TRBD1 might be the D (5 bases). There are 18 residues in the CDR3. Germline values: CDR1 SGHTA, CDR2 FQGTGA. With 5 bases removed from V and 1 base from J, the gap between germline ends came to 23 bases.

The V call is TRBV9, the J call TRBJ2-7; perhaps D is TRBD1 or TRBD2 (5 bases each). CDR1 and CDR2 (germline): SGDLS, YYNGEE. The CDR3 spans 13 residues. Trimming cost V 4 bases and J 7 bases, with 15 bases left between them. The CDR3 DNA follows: TGTGCCAGCAGCCCGGAAGATGAGGGGGAGCAGTACTTC. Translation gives CASSPEDEGEQYF.

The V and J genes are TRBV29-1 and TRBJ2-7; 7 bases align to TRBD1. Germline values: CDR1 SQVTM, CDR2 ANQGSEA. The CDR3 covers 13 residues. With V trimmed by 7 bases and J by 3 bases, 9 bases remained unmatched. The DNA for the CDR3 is TGCAGCGGTGTCCGTCCAGGGGGCTACGAGCAGTACTTC. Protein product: CSGVRPGGYEQYF.

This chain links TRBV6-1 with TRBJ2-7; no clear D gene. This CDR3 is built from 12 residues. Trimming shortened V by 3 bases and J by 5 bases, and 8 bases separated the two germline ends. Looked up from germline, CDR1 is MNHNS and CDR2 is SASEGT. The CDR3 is CASSDNADEQYF. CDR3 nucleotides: TGTGCCAGCAGTGACAACGCGGACGAGCAGTACTTC.

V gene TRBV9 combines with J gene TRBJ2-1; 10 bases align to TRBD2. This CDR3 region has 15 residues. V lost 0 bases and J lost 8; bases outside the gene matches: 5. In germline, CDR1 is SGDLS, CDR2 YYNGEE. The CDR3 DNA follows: TGTGCCAGCAGCGTAGGGACTAGCGGACGAGATGAGCAGTTCTTC. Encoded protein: CASSVGTSGRDEQFF.

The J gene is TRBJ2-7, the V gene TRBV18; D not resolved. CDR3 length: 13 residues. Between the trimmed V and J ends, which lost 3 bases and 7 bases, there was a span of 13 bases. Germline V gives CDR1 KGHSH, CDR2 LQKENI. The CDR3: CASSPISFGEQYF. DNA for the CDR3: TGTGCCAGCTCACCCATTAGTTTTGGGGAGCAGTACTTC.

The CDR3 region is CAISEPGESYNEQFF. In nucleotides, the CDR3 is TGTGCCATCAGTGAACCCGGCGAGTCCTACAATGAGCAGTTCTTC. This chain links TRBV10-3 with TRBJ2-1; D is undetermined. V was shortened by 3 bases and J by 1 base, with 10 bases between the two germline ends. Germline loops: CDR1 ENHRY, CDR2 SYGVKD. The CDR3 spans 15 residues.

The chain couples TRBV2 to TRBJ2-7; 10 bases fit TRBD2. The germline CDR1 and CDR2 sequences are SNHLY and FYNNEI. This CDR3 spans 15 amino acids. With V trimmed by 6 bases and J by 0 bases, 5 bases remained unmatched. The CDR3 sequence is CASSAGTSDSYEQYF. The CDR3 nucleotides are TGTGCCAGCAGCGCCGGGACTAGCGACTCCTACGAGCAGTACTTC.

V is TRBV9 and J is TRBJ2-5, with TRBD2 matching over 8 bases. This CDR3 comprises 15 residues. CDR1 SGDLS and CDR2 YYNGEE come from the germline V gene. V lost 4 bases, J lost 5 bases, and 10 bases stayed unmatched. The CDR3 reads CASSSTLLAGETQYF. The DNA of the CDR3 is TGTGCCAGCAGCTCCACCCTCCTAGCGGGCGAGACCCAGTACTTC.

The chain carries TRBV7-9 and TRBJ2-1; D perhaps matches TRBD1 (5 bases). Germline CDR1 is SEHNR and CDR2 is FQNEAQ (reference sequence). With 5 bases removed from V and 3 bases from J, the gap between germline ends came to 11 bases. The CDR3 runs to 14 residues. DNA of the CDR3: TGTGCCAGCAGCCCGACGACAGACTACAATGAGCAGTTCTTC. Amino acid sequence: CASSPTTDYNEQFF.

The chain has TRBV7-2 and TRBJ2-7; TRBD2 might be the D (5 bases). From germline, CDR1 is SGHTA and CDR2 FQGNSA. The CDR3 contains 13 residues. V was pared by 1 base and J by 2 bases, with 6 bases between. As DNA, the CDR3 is TGTGCCAGCAGCTTAGAACTAGCCTACGAGCAGTACTTC. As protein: CASSLELAYEQYF.

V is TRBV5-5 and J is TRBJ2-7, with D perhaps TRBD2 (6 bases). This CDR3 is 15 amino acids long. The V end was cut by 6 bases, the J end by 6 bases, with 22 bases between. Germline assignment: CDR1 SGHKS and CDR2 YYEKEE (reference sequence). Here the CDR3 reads CASNLGLASPSEQYF. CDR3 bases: TGTGCCAGCAACCTGGGGCTAGCGTCCCCGAGCGAGCAGTACTTC.

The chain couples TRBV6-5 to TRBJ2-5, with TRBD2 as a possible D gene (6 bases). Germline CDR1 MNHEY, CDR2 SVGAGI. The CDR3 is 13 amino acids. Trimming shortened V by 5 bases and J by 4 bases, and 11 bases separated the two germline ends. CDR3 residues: CASSRREAETQYF. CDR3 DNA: TGTGCCAGCAGTCGCAGGGAGGCAGAGACCCAGTACTTC.

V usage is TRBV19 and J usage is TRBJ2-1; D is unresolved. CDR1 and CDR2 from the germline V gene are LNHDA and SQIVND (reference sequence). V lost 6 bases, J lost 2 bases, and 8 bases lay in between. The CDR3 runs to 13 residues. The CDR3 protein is CASSIGAYNEQFF. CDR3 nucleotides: TGTGCCAGTAGCATTGGGGCCTACAATGAGCAGTTCTTC. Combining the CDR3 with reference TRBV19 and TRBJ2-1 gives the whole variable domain DGGITQSPKYLFRKEGQNVTLSCEQNLNHDAMYWYRQDPGQGLRLIYYSQIVNDFQKGDIAEGYSVSREKKESFPLTVTSAQKNPTAFYLCASSIGAYNEQFFGPGTRLTVL.

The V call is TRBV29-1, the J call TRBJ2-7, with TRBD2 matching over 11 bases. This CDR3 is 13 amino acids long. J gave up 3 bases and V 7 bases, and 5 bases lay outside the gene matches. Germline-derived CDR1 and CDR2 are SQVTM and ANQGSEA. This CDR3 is CSGTLAGGYEQYF. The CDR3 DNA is TGCAGCGGGACGCTAGCGGGGGGCTACGAGCAGTACTTC.